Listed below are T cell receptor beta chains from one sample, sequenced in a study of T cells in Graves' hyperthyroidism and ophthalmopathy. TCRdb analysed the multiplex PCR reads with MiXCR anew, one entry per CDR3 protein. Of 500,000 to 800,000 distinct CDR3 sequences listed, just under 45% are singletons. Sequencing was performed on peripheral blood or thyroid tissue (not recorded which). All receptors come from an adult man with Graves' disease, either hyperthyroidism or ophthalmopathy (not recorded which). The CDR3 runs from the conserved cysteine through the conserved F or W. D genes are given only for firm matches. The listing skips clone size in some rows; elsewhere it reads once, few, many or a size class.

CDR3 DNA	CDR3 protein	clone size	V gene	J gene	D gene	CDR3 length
TGCAGCGTTACAGGGGTCATCGTGACCCAGTACTTC	CSVTGVIVTQYF	-	TRBV29-1	TRBJ2-5	TRBD1	12
TGTGCCAGCAGTCCATGGGACAGGGGGACCAACACTGAAGCTTTCTTT	CASSPWDRGTNTEAFF	many	TRBV7-9	TRBJ1-1	TRBD1	16
TGCAGCGTTGCTGGGCGATCGATATTGCAAGAGACCCAGTACTTC	CSVAGRSILQETQYF	many	TRBV29-1	TRBJ2-5	-	15
TGTGCCAGCAATCGGGCAACTAATGAAAAACTGTTTTTT	CASNRATNEKLFF	many	TRBV2	TRBJ1-4	-	13
TGTGCCAGCAGAAATCGGCGCGAGCAGTACTTC	CASRNRREQYF	-	TRBV6-5	TRBJ2-7	-	11
TGTGCCAGCAGCTTAGAAGGGAACCCGGGCTCTGGAAACACCATATATTTT	CASSLEGNPGSGNTIYF	-	TRBV7-6	TRBJ1-3	-	17
TGTGCCAGCAGCGTAGCTACGGCCTACTCTGGAAACACCATATATTTT	CASSVATAYSGNTIYF	-	TRBV9	TRBJ1-3	-	16
TGTGCCAGCAGCGTAGCTGATGGTGGATATGAAAAACTGTTTTTT	CASSVADGGYEKLFF	few	TRBV9	TRBJ1-4	-	15
TGCAGCGTTGAAGTATCGTCGGACAGCGACTATGGCTACACCTTC	CSVEVSSDSDYGYTF	once	TRBV29-1	TRBJ1-2	-	15
TGTGCCAGCAGCTTAGCGGCAGGGGCTCCAAATTCACCCCTCCACTTT	CASSLAAGAPNSPLHF	few	TRBV7-9	TRBJ1-6	-	16
TGCGCCAGCAGCCTCCTTCAGGGGCAGAATCAGCCCCAGCATTTT	CASSLLQGQNQPQHF	-	TRBV2	TRBJ1-5	-	15
TGTGCCAGCAGCTTGCGCACAGCCATCACTGAAGCTTTCTTT	CASSLRTAITEAFF	-	TRBV11-1	TRBJ1-1	-	14
TGCAGTGCCACCGGGACAGGGGGTAGCTACGAGCAGTACTTC	CSATGTGGSYEQYF	-	TRBV20-1	TRBJ2-7	TRBD1	14
TGTGCCATCAGTGAGATGAGAACAGGAGCTAACTATGGCTACACCTTC	CAISEMRTGANYGYTF	many	TRBV10-3	TRBJ1-2	-	16
TGTGCCAGCTCTCTGGTAGGGACAGGGGAACAAGAGACCCAGTACTTC	CASSLVGTGEQETQYF	many	TRBV2	TRBJ2-5	TRBD1	16
TGCGCCAGCAGCTTGAGCGGGGTGTTCACAGATACGCAGTATTTT	CASSLSGVFTDTQYF	few	TRBV5-1	TRBJ2-3	TRBD2	15
TGTGCCAGTAGTGCCGACCCCCGGGACACTAATCAGCCCCAGCATTTT	CASSADPRDTNQPQHF	-	TRBV19	TRBJ1-5	-	16
TGTGCCAGCAGCTTGGATGGGGAGAGAAGCGAAAAACTGTTTTTT	CASSLDGERSEKLFF	few	TRBV5-4	TRBJ1-4	-	15
TGCGCCAGCAGGGGACAGGGCTACGAGCAGTACTTC	CASRGQGYEQYF	many	TRBV10-2	TRBJ2-7	TRBD1	12
TGTGCCAGCAGCTTATTAGGGGGGACTGGAAACACCATATATTTT	CASSLLGGTGNTIYF	-	TRBV7-9	TRBJ1-3	-	15
TGTGCCAGCAGCACGCGCCTTCCACAGGTACCCGAAAACACTGAAGCTTTCTTT	CASSTRLPQVPENTEAFF	-	TRBV14	TRBJ1-1	-	18
TGTGCCAGTAGTATCGACAGGGAGACAGAGACCCAGCATTTT	CASSIDRETETQHF	-	TRBV19	TRBJ1-5	TRBD1	14
TGTGCCAGCAGTCGACAGTCAGAAAACACCATATATTTT	CASSRQSENTIYF	once	TRBV6-4	TRBJ1-3	-	13
TGTGCCAGCAGGTGGACAGTATGGGGGGGGGGGACCCAGTACTTC	CASRWTVWGGGTQYF	-	TRBV6-1	TRBJ2-5	-	15
TGTGCCAGCAGTGGGGAGGTGGATCAGCCCCAGCATTTT	CASSGEVDQPQHF	many	TRBV2	TRBJ1-5	-	13
TGTGCCATCAGTGAGCGCACTAGCGGGGTCCTTCAAGAGACCCAGTACTTC	CAISERTSGVLQETQYF	-	TRBV10-3	TRBJ2-5	TRBD2	17
TGCAGTGCTAGAAAGCAGGCATCCTACGAGCAGTACTTC	CSARKQASYEQYF	many	TRBV20-1	TRBJ2-7	-	13
TGTGCCAGCAGTCCCCTAGCTAGCTACTACGAGCAGTACTTC	CASSPLASYYEQYF	-	TRBV2	TRBJ2-7	-	14
TGTGCCAGCAGGGCTGTGGGGAGGGACACTGAAGCTTTCTTT	CASRAVGRDTEAFF	-	TRBV2	TRBJ1-1	-	14
TGCAGCTTATGGGTCCAGGACTTTCTTGAAGCTTTCTTT	CSLWVQDFLEAFF	-	TRBV29-1	TRBJ1-1	-	13
TGTGCCAGCAGTGAAGAGGACAGTAAAGAGACCCAGTACTTC	CASSEEDSKETQYF	-	TRBV2	TRBJ2-5	-	14
TGTGCCAGCAGCCCAGCTCCAGGGGGAGAAAAACTGTTTTTT	CASSPAPGGEKLFF	many	TRBV7-9	TRBJ1-4	TRBD1	14
TGTGCCAGCAGTCCAGCTCCCGGGACTGACTCCTACGAGCAGTACTTC	CASSPAPGTDSYEQYF	many	TRBV7-6	TRBJ2-7	-	16
TGTGCCAGCAGGTTGTCAGGGCGGTACGAGCAGTACTTC	CASRLSGRYEQYF	many	TRBV6-6	TRBJ2-7	-	13
TGTGCCAGCAGTACCGTAGCGGGAGGTCTGGAGACCCAGTACTTC	CASSTVAGGLETQYF	many	TRBV12-3/TRBV12-4	TRBJ2-5	TRBD2	15
TGTGCCAGCAGCCTTGCCGGTCGGAACGTTCGGACTGAAGCTTTCTTT	CASSLAGRNVRTEAFF	few	TRBV11-2	TRBJ1-1	-	16
TGTGCCAGCAGCCAAGCTACGAGACTAGCGGGGGAGAACTACGAGCAGTACTTC	CASSQATRLAGENYEQYF	-	TRBV7-9	TRBJ2-7	TRBD2	18
TGTGCCAGCAGCGTGGACAGGGAGGATCAGCCCCAGCATTTT	CASSVDREDQPQHF	many	TRBV7-9	TRBJ1-5	TRBD1	14
TGTGCCAGCAGTTTAAGGGGTAACTACGAGCAGTACTTC	CASSLRGNYEQYF	few	TRBV12-3/TRBV12-4	TRBJ2-7	-	13
TGCAGCGTTGAAGGGGGGCAGGACAGAGCTAACTATGGCTACACCTTC	CSVEGGQDRANYGYTF	-	TRBV29-1	TRBJ1-2	-	16
TGTGCCAGCAGGGTTCCCAGCTCCTACGAGCAGTACTTC	CASRVPSSYEQYF	-	TRBV7-8	TRBJ2-7	-	13
TGCAGTGCTAGCCAGGGTGAGATCAATCAGCCCCAGCATTTT	CSASQGEINQPQHF	few	TRBV20-1	TRBJ1-5	-	14
TGTGCCAGCAGCTTAGATGGACAGCTTGGAAACACCATATATTTT	CASSLDGQLGNTIYF	many	TRBV7-6	TRBJ1-3	-	15
TGTGCCAGCAGCCCAAGGGGCAGCGGGATCATCTACGAGCAGTACTTC	CASSPRGSGIIYEQYF	few	TRBV11-2	TRBJ2-7	TRBD2	16
TGCAGCGTTCAAGACGGCAACTCCTACGAGCAGTACTTC	CSVQDGNSYEQYF	many	TRBV29-1	TRBJ2-7	-	13
TGCGCCAGCAGCTTGGCGGCCACGAACACCGGGGAGCTGTTTTTT	CASSLAATNTGELFF	-	TRBV5-1	TRBJ2-2	-	15
TGTGCCAGCAGTGGGACTAGCGGGAGGTCCCGAAGCTCCTACGAGCAGTACTTC	CASSGTSGRSRSSYEQYF	once	TRBV10-3	TRBJ2-7	TRBD2	18
TGTGCCAGCAGTTTACTCGTAAGGGAATCACCCCTCCACTTT	CASSLLVRESPLHF	-	TRBV27	TRBJ1-6	-	14
TGCAGCGTTGGTTCGGTCTATGGCTACACCTTC	CSVGSVYGYTF	many	TRBV29-1	TRBJ1-2	-	11
TGCAGTGCCAAAAGCCAACTCTCGGGGACTGAAGCTTTCTTT	CSAKSQLSGTEAFF	few	TRBV20-1	TRBJ1-1	-	14
TGTGCCAGCAGCTTAGGGCGAACCGACGCTGGGGGAGGCTACACCTTC	CASSLGRTDAGGGYTF	few	TRBV7-4	TRBJ1-2	-	16
TGCAGCGTTCGGGGGCGGAATTCCTACGAGCAGTACTTC	CSVRGRNSYEQYF	many	TRBV29-1	TRBJ2-7	-	13
TGCGCCAGCAGCGAAAACAGATATGAAGCTTTCTTT	CASSENRYEAFF	-	TRBV5-1	TRBJ1-1	-	12
TGTGCCAGCAGCTTAGCACAGGCCCTGAACACCGGGGAGCTGTTTTTT	CASSLAQALNTGELFF	few	TRBV7-8	TRBJ2-2	-	16
TGTGCCAGCAGCTTAGCCCTTAGCGGGGACCACTACGAGCAGTACTTC	CASSLALSGDHYEQYF	-	TRBV7-6	TRBJ2-7	TRBD2	16